The 5 T cell receptor beta chains below all came from one sample that was sequenced in a study of OX40 agonist ivuxolimab in advanced cancers. Profiled with immunoSEQ multiplex PCR; TCRdb holds only in-frame clones, not every one. The sample lists tens of thousands of clones, roughly 90% occurring once. The sample consisted of CD4+ or CD8+ T cells sorted from blood, taken in a trial of the OX40 agonist ivuxolimab. The source of these receptors is an adult with an advanced solid tumor such as melanoma, head and neck, liver or kidney cancer.

The rearrangement links TRBV19 to TRBJ1-5; TRBD1 matches at 7 bases. V shed 3 bases, J shed 0 bases, and the junction held 8 bases outside the gene matches. CDR3 size: 17 residues. In germline, CDR1 is LNHDA, CDR2 SQIVND (reference sequence). CDR3 residues: CASSITGQVISNQPQHF. The DNA of the CDR3 is TGTGCCAGTAGTATTACCGGACAGGTGATTAGCAATCAGCCCCAGCATTTT. The entire variable domain, with the rest obtained from reference TRBV19 and TRBJ1-5, is as follows: DGGITQSPKYLFRKEGQNVTLSCEQNLNHDAMYWYRQDPGQGLRLIYYSQIVNDFQKGDIAEGYSVSREKKESFPLTVTSAQKNPTAFYLCASSITGQVISNQPQHFGDGTRLSIL.

The chain is built from TRBV5-1 and TRBJ2-2, with D possibly TRBD2 on 5 matching bases. Germline V CDR1 and CDR2: SGHRS, YFSETQ. The CDR3 spans 15 residues. V lost 4 bases and J 2 bases, leaving 12 bases between the germline ends. This chain's CDR3 is CASSHRTENTGELFF. The CDR3 DNA reads TGCGCCAGCAGCCACCGGACTGAAAACACCGGGGAGCTGTTTTTT.

The chain has TRBV2 and TRBJ2-7; the D gene is possibly TRBD1 (5 bases). CDR1 is SNHLY, CDR2 FYNNEI, per germline. V was clipped by 4 bases and J by 1 base, with 8 bases between them. CDR3 size: 13 residues. CDR3 DNA sequence: TGTGCCAGCAGTGCCGGACAATCCTACGAGCAGTACTTC. It codes for CASSAGQSYEQYF.

A single count supports this clone. The chain is built from TRBV6-6 and TRBJ2-3, with D perhaps matching TRBD2 (5 bases). V was cut by 5 bases and J by 6 bases, with 21 bases left in between. Germline V gene sequence: CDR1 MNHNY, CDR2 SVGAGI (reference sequence). CDR3 length: 16 residues. CDR3 bases: TGTGCCAGCAGTCTGGAGGTCCCTATGTTGGGTGATACGCAGTATTTT. Protein: CASSLEVPMLGDTQYF.

The rearrangement joins TRBV6-1 to TRBJ1-4, with unresolved D. CDR1 is MNHNS, CDR2 SASEGT, per germline. The germline V and J ends were trimmed by 5 bases and 0 bases, with 10 bases remaining between them. The CDR3 totals 15 residues. CDR3 in DNA: TGTGCCAGCAGTTCCGGGCCGGCAACTAATGAAAAACTGTTTTTT. The encoded protein is CASSSGPATNEKLFF.